The sample holds many counts of the clone carrying this T cell receptor beta chain. What it binds is unknown. The entry originates in a study of T cells in Graves' hyperthyroidism and ophthalmopathy. Researchers amplified the TCR beta CDR3 regions from RNA transcripts. TCR CDR3 regions were first amplified by RT-PCR with HTBI primers. One entry per CDR3 protein results from TCRdb running MiXCR on the multiplex PCR reads. The sample has 530,000 or so distinct CDR3 sequences, under 20% seen once. Notes on the study in general: The model foresaw ophthalmopathy a median around 6 months prior to onset. Most thyroid clonotypes expanded above 0.001 were also detected in blood.

Exclusion criteria comprised uncontrolled infection, other autoimmune disease, pregnancy or lactation. The origin of this receptor is a woman aged 18-29 years with Graves' ophthalmopathy. Material: blood.

The CDR3 sequence: CASSLRFSPPDTQYF. The CDR3 coding sequence is TGTGCCAGCAGCTTAAGGTTTTCCCCTCCGGATACGCAGTATTTT. This chain joins TRBV7-2 and TRBJ2-3; D remains unclear. The CDR3 is 15 residues long. Trimming removed 2 bases at V and 6 bases at J, with 15 bases between. Germline CDR1 reads SGHTA; CDR2 reads FQGNSA.